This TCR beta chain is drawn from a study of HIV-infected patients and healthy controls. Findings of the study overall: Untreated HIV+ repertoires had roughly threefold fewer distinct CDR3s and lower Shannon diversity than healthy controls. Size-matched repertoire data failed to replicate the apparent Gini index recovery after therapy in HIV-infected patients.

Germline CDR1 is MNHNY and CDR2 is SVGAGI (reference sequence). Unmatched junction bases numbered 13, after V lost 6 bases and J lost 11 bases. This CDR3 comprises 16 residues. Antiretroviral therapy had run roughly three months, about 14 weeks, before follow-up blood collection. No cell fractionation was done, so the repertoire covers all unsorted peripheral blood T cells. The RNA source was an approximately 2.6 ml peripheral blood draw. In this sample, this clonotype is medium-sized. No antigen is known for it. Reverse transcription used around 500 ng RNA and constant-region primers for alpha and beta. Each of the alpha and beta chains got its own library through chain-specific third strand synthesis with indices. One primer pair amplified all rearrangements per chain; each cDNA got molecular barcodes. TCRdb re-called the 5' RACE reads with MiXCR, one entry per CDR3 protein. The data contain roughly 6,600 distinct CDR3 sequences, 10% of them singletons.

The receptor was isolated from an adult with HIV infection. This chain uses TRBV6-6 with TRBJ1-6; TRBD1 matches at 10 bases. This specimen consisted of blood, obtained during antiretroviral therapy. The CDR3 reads CASSPPRQGAFTPLHF. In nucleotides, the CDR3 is TGTGCCAGCAGCCCTCCAAGACAGGGGGCTTTCACACCCCTCCACTTT.